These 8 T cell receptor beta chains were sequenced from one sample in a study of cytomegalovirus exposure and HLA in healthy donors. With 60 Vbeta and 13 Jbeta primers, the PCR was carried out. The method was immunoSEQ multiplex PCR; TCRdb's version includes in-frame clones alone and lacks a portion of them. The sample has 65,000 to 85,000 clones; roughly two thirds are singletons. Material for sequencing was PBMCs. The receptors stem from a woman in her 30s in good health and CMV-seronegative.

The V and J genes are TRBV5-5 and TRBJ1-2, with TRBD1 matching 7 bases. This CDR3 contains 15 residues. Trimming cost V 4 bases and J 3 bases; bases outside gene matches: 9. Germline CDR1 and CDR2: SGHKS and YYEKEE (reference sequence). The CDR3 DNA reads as TGTGCCAGCAGCCGCTTACAGGGGTTCGACTATGGCTACACCTTC. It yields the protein CASSRLQGFDYGYTF.

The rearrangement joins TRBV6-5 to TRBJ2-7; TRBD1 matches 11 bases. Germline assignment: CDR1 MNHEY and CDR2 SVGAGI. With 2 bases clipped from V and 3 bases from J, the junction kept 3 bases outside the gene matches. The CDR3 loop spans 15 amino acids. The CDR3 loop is CASSYGGTGGYEQYF. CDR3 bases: TGTGCCAGCAGTTACGGTGGGACAGGGGGCTACGAGCAGTACTTC.

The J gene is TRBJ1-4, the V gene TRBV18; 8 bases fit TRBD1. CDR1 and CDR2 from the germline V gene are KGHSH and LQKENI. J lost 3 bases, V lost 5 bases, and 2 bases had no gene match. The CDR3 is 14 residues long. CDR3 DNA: TGTGCCAGCTCAACGGGACAGGCTAATGAAAAACTGTTTTTT. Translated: CASSTGQANEKLFF.

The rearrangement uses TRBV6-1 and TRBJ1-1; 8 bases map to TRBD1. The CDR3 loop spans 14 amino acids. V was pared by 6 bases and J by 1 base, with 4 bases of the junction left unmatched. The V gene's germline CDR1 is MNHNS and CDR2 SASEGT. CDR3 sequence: CASSRGHTNTEAFF. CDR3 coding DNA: TGTGCCAGCAGCAGGGGGCATACGAACACTGAAGCTTTCTTT.

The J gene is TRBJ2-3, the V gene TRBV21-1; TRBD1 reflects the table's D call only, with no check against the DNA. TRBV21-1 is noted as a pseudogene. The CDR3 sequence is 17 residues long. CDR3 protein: CASLLPLMTVVSDTQYF. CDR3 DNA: TGTGCCAGCCTCCTCCCCTTAATGACAGTAGTATCAGATACGCAGTATTTT.

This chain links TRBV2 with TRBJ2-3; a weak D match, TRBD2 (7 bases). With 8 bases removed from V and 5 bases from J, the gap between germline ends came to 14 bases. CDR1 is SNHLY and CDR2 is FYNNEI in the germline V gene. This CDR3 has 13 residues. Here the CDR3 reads CASAEGGEDTQYF. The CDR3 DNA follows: TGTGCCAGCGCGGAGGGGGGGGAAGATACGCAGTATTTT.

For the CDR3, the DNA is TGTGCCAGCAGCTTACGGAGCGGGGGGGCCTTCTACAATGAGCAGTTCTTC. Its protein product is CASSLRSGGAFYNEQFF. The chain uses TRBV7-3 and TRBJ2-1, with TRBD2 matching over 10 bases. CDR3 length: 17 residues. CDR1 and CDR2 (germline): SGHTA, FQGTGA. The J segment lost 3 bases and the V segment lost 2 bases, leaving 7 bases of the junction unmatched. Drawing the rest from reference TRBV7-3 and TRBJ2-1, the complete variable domain is GAGVSQTPSNKVTEKGKYVELRCDPISGHTALYWYRQSLGQGPEFLIYFQGTGAADDSGLPNDRFFAVRPEGSVSTLKIQRTERGDSAVYLCASSLRSGGAFYNEQFFGPGTRLTVL.

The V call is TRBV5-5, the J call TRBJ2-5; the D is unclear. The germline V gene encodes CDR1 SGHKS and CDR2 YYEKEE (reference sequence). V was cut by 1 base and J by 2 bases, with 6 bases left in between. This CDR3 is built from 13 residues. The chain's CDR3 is CASSLQWQETQYF. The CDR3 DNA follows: TGTGCCAGCAGCTTGCAGTGGCAAGAGACCCAGTACTTC. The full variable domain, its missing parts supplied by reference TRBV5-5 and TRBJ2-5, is DAGVTQSPTHLIKTRGQQVTLRCSPISGHKSVSWYQQVLGQGPQFIFQYYEKEERGRGNFPDRFSARQFPNYSSELNVNALLLGDSALYLCASSLQWQETQYFGPGTRLLVL.